A single sample is the source of the 9 T cell receptor beta chains below, sequenced in a study of blood T cell repertoires in COVID-19. Profiled with immunoSEQ multiplex PCR; TCRdb holds only in-frame clones, not every one. This repertoire shows 200,000 or so clones, about nine tenths found once; its top ten account for roughly 2.5%. Sequenced input: peripheral blood. These receptors were obtained from a woman aged 60-75 years with acute or convalescent COVID-19.

The rearrangement joins TRBV28 to TRBJ2-7; 7 bases align to TRBD2. The CDR3 spans 11 residues. Germline loops: CDR1 MDHEN, CDR2 SYDVKM. CDR3 nucleotides: TGTCGGAGCGGGAACCCCTACGAGCAGTACTTC. Amino acid sequence: CRSGNPYEQYF.

The chain joins TRBV9 to TRBJ1-3; TRBD1 is a possible D gene (6 bases). Germline V gene data show CDR1 as SGDLS and CDR2 as YYNGEE. The CDR3 contains 14 residues. Trimming removed 7 bases at V and 1 base at J, with 12 bases between. The CDR3 reads CASGRTGSGNTIYF. For the CDR3, the DNA is TGTGCCAGCGGACGAACAGGGTCTGGAAACACCATATATTTT.

This sequence joins TRBV6-2 or TRBV6-3 and TRBJ1-1; no reliable D call. Germline CDR1 reads MNHEY; CDR2 reads SVGEGT. The germline V and J ends were trimmed by 2 bases and 5 bases, with 9 bases remaining between them. This CDR3 contains 13 residues. Here the CDR3 DNA reads TGTGCCAGCAGTTACCCGGGGAGGACTGAAGCTTTCTTT. This translates into CASSYPGRTEAFF.

This clone occurred once. This chain connects TRBV18 to TRBJ1-3; possibly TRBD1 for D (5 bases). Trimming shortened V by 3 bases and J by 4 bases, and 13 bases separated the two germline ends. The germline V gene encodes CDR1 KGHSH and CDR2 LQKENI. The length of the CDR3 is 15 residues. The CDR3 DNA reads TGTGCCAGCTCACCGGGGCAGTCGACGGGAAACACCATATATTTT. This gives the protein CASSPGQSTGNTIYF. Based on the CDR3 plus reference TRBV18 and TRBJ1-3, the full variable domain is NAGVMQNPRHLVRRRGQEARLRCSPMKGHSHVYWYRQLPEEGLKFMVYLQKENIIDESGMPKERFSAEFPKEGPSILRIQQVVRGDSAAYFCASSPGQSTGNTIYFGEGSWLTVV.

This clone was seen a handful of times. The chain links TRBV4-1 to TRBJ2-7; 10 nucleotides agree with TRBD2. The V gene's germline CDR1 is MGHRA and CDR2 YSYEKL. J lost 3 bases, V lost 0 bases, and 5 bases had no gene match. The CDR3 covers 16 residues. The CDR3 is CASSQDERGGIYEQYF. The CDR3 bases are TGCGCCAGCAGCCAAGATGAGCGGGGGGGAATCTACGAGCAGTACTTC.

The CDR3 here is CASSEATGAANYGYTF. The CDR3 nucleotides read TGTGCCAGCAGCGAGGCAACAGGGGCTGCGAACTATGGCTACACCTTC. This chain links TRBV3-1 (or the pseudogene TRBV3-2) with TRBJ1-2; 7 bases agree with TRBD1. The length of the CDR3 is 16 residues. Per germline, CDR1 LGHDT and CDR2 YNNKEL (reference sequence). V shed 5 bases and J 2 bases; nucleotides not matched to a gene: 11.

This chain uses TRBV30 with TRBJ2-5, with D tentatively TRBD1 (6 bases). Germline values: CDR1 GTSNPN, CDR2 SVGIG (reference sequence). Trimming removed 2 bases from V and 2 bases from J, with 18 bases in between. The CDR3 has 16 amino acids. The CDR3 coding sequence is TGTGCCTGGAGTTACCCCCGGACAGCTCTTCAAGAGACCCAGTACTTC. Translation: CAWSYPRTALQETQYF.

J is TRBJ1-2 and V is TRBV2, with TRBD1 matching over 8 bases. Trimming cost V 6 bases and J 6 bases; bases outside gene matches: 9. The CDR3 consists of 14 residues. Looked up from germline, CDR1 is SNHLY and CDR2 is FYNNEI. The CDR3 protein is CASSRQGAKDGYTF. The CDR3 coding sequence is TGTGCCAGCAGCAGGCAGGGGGCGAAGGATGGCTACACCTTC.

The genes are TRBV6-5 and TRBJ1-5; D is unclear. Germline loops: CDR1 MNHEY, CDR2 SVGAGI. CDR3 length: 13 amino acids. Trimming stripped 6 bases from V and 4 bases from J, with 10 bases between. CDR3 sequence (DNA): TGTGCCAGCAGGACACAGCAAAATCAGCCCCAGCATTTT. Translated, it gives CASRTQQNQPQHF.